The 17 T cell receptor beta chains reported below all come from one sample, sequenced in a study of blood T cell repertoires in COVID-19. Generated by immunoSEQ multiplex PCR, the TCRdb table keeps only in-frame clones and is missing some. The sample shows 400,000 to 550,000 clones, around 88% of them seen only once. The sample taken for sequencing was peripheral blood. The receptors were sampled from a woman aged 25 to 45 with acute or convalescent COVID-19.

This chain links TRBV30 with TRBJ1-5; 7 positions agree with TRBD1. V was clipped by 3 bases and J by 5 bases; unmatched bases: 16. Looked up from germline, CDR1 is GTSNPN and CDR2 is SVGIG (reference sequence). This CDR3 contains 17 residues. The CDR3 nucleotides read TGTGCCTGGAGCCCTAGAAGACAGGGTCAGGTGTATCAGCCCCAGCATTTT. This sequence encodes CAWSPRRQGQVYQPQHF.

V usage is TRBV11-2 and J usage is TRBJ2-7, with a weak D call TRBD2 (6 bases). Germline V gene sequence: CDR1 SGHAT, CDR2 FQNNGV. The V end was cut by 3 bases, the J end by 2 bases, with 11 bases between. The CDR3 has 14 residues. The CDR3 reads CASSFSRGAYEQYF. Here the CDR3 DNA reads TGTGCCAGCAGCTTTTCACGCGGGGCCTACGAGCAGTACTTC.

The chain employs TRBV6-6 and TRBJ1-2; TRBD1 is a possible D gene (5 bases). V was clipped by 2 bases and J by 6 bases, with 10 bases between them. The CDR3 runs 13 residues. CDR1 is MNHNY and CDR2 is SVGAGI in the germline V gene (reference sequence). The chain's CDR3 is CASSYTRANGYTF. CDR3 coding DNA: TGTGCCAGCAGTTACACCAGGGCTAATGGCTACACCTTC.

The chain uses TRBV28 and TRBJ2-5; possible D gene TRBD2, 5 bases. From germline, CDR1 is MDHEN and CDR2 SYDVKM. The CDR3 is 12 amino acids. V was pared by 5 bases and J by 2 bases, with 6 bases between. The CDR3 DNA reads TGTGCCAGCAGTGGAGGACAAGAGACCCAGTACTTC. This gives the protein CASSGGQETQYF.

The V call is TRBV7-9, the J call TRBJ2-3; the match to TRBD2 covers 8 bases. Germline CDR1 reads SEHNR; CDR2 reads FQNEAQ (reference sequence). This CDR3 region has 19 residues. J gave up 2 bases and V 0 bases, and 13 bases lay outside the gene matches. The CDR3 region has the DNA TGTGCCAGCAGCTTAGCTTATCGGGGGGGCCGATCGGTCACAGATACGCAGTATTTT. It translates to CASSLAYRGGRSVTDTQYF.

This clone was counted between two and nine times. The chain combines TRBV4-2 with TRBJ2-3, with a weak D call TRBD1 (6 bases). This CDR3 contains 16 residues. The V end lost 1 base, the J end lost 5 bases, and 16 bases lay between the germline ends. Germline CDR1 and CDR2: LGHNA and YNFKEQ. As DNA, the CDR3 is TGTGCCAGCAGCCAAGTGGTGGGGGCCGGTGGAGATACGCAGTATTTT. Encoded protein: CASSQVVGAGGDTQYF.

The chain couples TRBV28 to TRBJ2-1; D might be TRBD2 (5 bases). This CDR3 has 13 residues. V shed 4 bases and J shed 12 bases, with 16 bases lying between them. CDR1 is MDHEN and CDR2 is SYDVKM in the germline V gene. CDR3 in DNA: TGTGCCAGCAGTTCCGGACCCTCCCGGGGGCAGTTCTTC. This codes for CASSSGPSRGQFF. The complete variable domain, with remaining parts taken from reference TRBV28 and TRBJ2-1, reads DVKVTQSSRYLVKRTGEKVFLECVQDMDHENMFWYRQDPGLGLRLIYFSYDVKMKEKGDIPEGYSVSREKKERFSLILESASTNQTSMYLCASSSGPSRGQFFGPGTRLTVL.

The chain carries TRBV5-1 and TRBJ1-6, with a tentative D call TRBD1 (5 bases). V lost 0 bases to trimming and J lost 10 bases, with 17 bases between them. CDR3 length: 16 amino acids. CDR1 and CDR2 (germline): SGHRS, YFSETQ. The CDR3 region has the DNA TGCGCCAGCAGCTTGGCCGGGTTGGTGTGGGGCTCACCCCTCCACTTT. Amino acid sequence: CASSLAGLVWGSPLHF.

The gene calls are TRBV5-1 and TRBJ2-7; D gene uncertain. The CDR3 length is 15 residues. Trimming left V 0 bases short and J 1 base short, with 11 bases between. The V gene's germline CDR1 is SGHRS and CDR2 YFSETQ. The CDR3 loop is CASSLASGFSYEQYF. In DNA form, the CDR3 reads TGCGCCAGCAGCTTGGCGTCGGGTTTTTCCTACGAGCAGTACTTC.

The V call is TRBV28, the J call TRBJ2-7; D may be TRBD2 (8 bases). Germline V gene lookup returns CDR1 MDHEN and CDR2 SYDVKM. The CDR3 is 14 amino acids. The ends were cut back, 3 bases at V and 6 bases at J, with 15 bases in the middle. The CDR3 coding sequence is TGTGCCAGCAGTTTCGGCAGGGGGACTAGCGAGCAGTACTTC. This codes for CASSFGRGTSEQYF.

The chain employs TRBV30 and TRBJ1-6; a possible D gene is TRBD1 (6 bases). Germline V CDR1 and CDR2: GTSNPN, SVGIG (reference sequence). CDR3 length: 14 residues. V lost 0 bases and J 7 bases, leaving 10 bases between the germline ends. CDR3 region: CAWSVPGANSPLHF. In DNA form, the CDR3 reads TGTGCCTGGAGTGTCCCAGGGGCGAATTCACCCCTCCACTTT.

The chain has TRBV6-5 and TRBJ1-1, with D possibly matching TRBD1 (5 bases). Trimming removed 0 bases from V and 1 base from J, with 9 bases in between. CDR1 MNHEY and CDR2 SVGAGI come from the germline V gene. This CDR3 is 15 amino acids long. The DNA of the CDR3 is TGTGCCAGCAGTTACTCGATCGGACAGAACACTGAAGCTTTCTTT. Translating gives CASSYSIGQNTEAFF.

The chain joins TRBV18 to TRBJ1-5, with TRBD1 identical over 8 bases. The germline V gene has CDR1 KGHSH and CDR2 LQKENI. The CDR3 is 15 amino acids. The V and J ends lost 6 bases and 4 bases, in that order; junction bases with no gene match: 8. Written as DNA, the CDR3 is TGTGCCAGCTCCCAGGGGACAGGTAGTAATCAGCCCCAGCATTTT. It translates to CASSQGTGSNQPQHF. Using reference TRBV18 and TRBJ1-5 for the parts outside the CDR3, the full variable domain is NAGVMQNPRHLVRRRGQEARLRCSPMKGHSHVYWYRQLPEEGLKFMVYLQKENIIDESGMPKERFSAEFPKEGPSILRIQQVVRGDSAAYFCASSQGTGSNQPQHFGDGTRLSIL.

Notes on this clone: The identical CDR3 is also encoded by other nucleotide sequences in the sample. The rearrangement uses TRBV27 and TRBJ1-2; 11 bases agree with TRBD1. Germline V gene lookup returns CDR1 MNHEY and CDR2 SMNVEV (reference sequence). The V segment lost 5 bases and the J segment 4 bases; nucleotides outside the gene matches: 6. The CDR3 extends over 15 amino acids. The CDR3 protein is CASSPRDRGSYGYTF. DNA of the CDR3: TGTGCCAGCAGTCCGCGGGACAGGGGGAGCTATGGCTACACCTTC.

The V and J genes are TRBV6-5 and TRBJ2-5; D is perhaps TRBD1 (6 bases). Germline V gene data show CDR1 as MNHEY and CDR2 as SVGAGI. CDR3 length equals 15 residues. The germline V and J ends were trimmed by 7 bases and 0 bases, with 15 bases remaining between them. The CDR3 here is CASKPFRDNQETQYF. DNA of the CDR3: TGTGCCAGCAAGCCCTTCCGGGACAACCAAGAGACCCAGTACTTC.

This clone has only a few counts. This chain joins TRBV19 and TRBJ2-3; the match to TRBD2 covers 9 bases. Germline V gene lookup returns CDR1 LNHDA and CDR2 SQIVND (reference sequence). After removal of 0 bases from V and 6 bases from J, the junction contained 16 bases not matched to a gene. This CDR3 is 19 amino acids long. The CDR3 DNA sequence: TGTGCCAGTAGTATAGATTCGGGAAGCTTGAGCGGGGGGCAGGATACGCAGTATTTT. Amino acids: CASSIDSGSLSGGQDTQYF.

The CDR3 region is CASRERGGLDTQYF. The CDR3 coding sequence is TGTGCCAGCAGAGAGCGGGGGGGGTTGGATACGCAGTATTTT. This chain connects TRBV6-5 to TRBJ2-3; 10 bases align to TRBD2. The CDR3 runs to 14 residues. CDR1 is MNHEY, CDR2 SVGAGI, per germline. The V and J ends lost 6 bases and 6 bases, in that order; junction bases with no gene match: 6.